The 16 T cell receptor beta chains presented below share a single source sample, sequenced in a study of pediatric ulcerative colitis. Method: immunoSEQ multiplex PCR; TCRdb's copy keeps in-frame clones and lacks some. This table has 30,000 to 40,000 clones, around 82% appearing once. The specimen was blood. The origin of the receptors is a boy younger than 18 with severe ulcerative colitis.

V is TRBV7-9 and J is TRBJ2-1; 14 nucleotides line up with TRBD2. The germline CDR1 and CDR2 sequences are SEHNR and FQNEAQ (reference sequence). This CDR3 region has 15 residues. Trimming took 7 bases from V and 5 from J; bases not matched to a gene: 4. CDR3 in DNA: TGTGCCAGCAAGGGACTAGCGGGGGCGCACAATGAGCAGTTCTTC. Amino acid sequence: CASKGLAGAHNEQFF.

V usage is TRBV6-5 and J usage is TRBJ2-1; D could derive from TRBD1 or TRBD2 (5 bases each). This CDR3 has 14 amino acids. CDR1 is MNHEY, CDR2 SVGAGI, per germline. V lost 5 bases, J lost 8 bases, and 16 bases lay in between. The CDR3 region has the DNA TGTGCCAGCAGTCTAACTCCGGGGCGGGATGAGCAGTTCTTC. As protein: CASSLTPGRDEQFF.

The CDR3 loop reads CASRSIQGPEAFF. CDR3 coding DNA: TGTGCCAGCAGGTCAATACAGGGGCCTGAAGCTTTCTTT. The chain links TRBV11-2 to TRBJ1-1; TRBD1 matches 7 bases. The V gene's germline CDR1 is SGHAT and CDR2 FQNNGV. CDR3 size: 13 residues. Trimming at V came to 6 bases and at J to 6 bases, leaving 7 bases not matched to a gene.

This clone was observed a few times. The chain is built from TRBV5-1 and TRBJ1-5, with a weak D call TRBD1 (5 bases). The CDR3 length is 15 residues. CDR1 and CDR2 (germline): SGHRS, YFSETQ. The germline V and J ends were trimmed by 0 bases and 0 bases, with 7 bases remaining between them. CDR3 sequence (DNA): TGCGCCAGCAGCTTGGCAGGGATTAGCAATCAGCCCCAGCATTTT. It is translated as CASSLAGISNQPQHF.

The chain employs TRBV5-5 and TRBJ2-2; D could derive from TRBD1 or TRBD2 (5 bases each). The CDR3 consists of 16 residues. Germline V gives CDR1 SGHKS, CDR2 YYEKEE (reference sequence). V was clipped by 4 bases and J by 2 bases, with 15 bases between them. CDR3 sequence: CASSRSGTENTGELFF. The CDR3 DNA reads TGTGCCAGCAGCCGCTCGGGGACCGAAAACACCGGGGAGCTGTTTTTT.

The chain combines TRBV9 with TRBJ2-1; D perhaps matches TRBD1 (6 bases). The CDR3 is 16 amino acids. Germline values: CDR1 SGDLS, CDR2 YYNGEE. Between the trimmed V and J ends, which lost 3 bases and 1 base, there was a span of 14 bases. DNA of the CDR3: TGTGCCAGCAGCGGAACAGGGATTAAGTCCTACAATGAGCAGTTCTTC. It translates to CASSGTGIKSYNEQFF.

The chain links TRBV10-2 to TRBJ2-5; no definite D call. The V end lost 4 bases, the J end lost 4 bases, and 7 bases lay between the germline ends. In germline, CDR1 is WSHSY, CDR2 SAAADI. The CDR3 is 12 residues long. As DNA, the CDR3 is TGCGCCAGCAGTGTGGCTGGAGAGACCCAGTACTTC. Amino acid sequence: CASSVAGETQYF.

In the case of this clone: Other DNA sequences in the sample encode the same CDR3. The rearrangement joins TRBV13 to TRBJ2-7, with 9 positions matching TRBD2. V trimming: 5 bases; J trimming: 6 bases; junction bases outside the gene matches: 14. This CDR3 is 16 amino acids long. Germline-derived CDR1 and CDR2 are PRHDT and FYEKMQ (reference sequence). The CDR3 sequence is CASSPRGGTRPGEQYF. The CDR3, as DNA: TGTGCCAGCAGCCCGCGGGGGGGGACTAGACCGGGCGAGCAGTACTTC.

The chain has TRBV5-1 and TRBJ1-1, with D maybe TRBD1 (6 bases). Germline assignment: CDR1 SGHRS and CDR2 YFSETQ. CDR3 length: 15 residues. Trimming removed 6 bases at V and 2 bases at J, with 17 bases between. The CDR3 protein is CASKLSGTLNTEAFF. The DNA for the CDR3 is TGCGCCAGCAAATTATCCGGGACACTTAACACTGAAGCTTTCTTT.

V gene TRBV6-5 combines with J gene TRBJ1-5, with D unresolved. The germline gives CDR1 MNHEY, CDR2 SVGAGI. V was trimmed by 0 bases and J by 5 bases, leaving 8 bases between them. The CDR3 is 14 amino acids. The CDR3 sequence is CASSYSKNYQPQHF. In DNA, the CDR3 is TGTGCCAGCAGTTACTCGAAGAATTATCAGCCCCAGCATTTT.

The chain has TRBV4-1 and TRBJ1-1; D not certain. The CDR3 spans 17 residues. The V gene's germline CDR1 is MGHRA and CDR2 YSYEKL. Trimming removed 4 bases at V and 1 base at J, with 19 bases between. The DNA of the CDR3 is TGCGCCAGCAGCCCCCGTTCGTTTCGAGACCAGAACACTGAAGCTTTCTTT. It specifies CASSPRSFRDQNTEAFF.

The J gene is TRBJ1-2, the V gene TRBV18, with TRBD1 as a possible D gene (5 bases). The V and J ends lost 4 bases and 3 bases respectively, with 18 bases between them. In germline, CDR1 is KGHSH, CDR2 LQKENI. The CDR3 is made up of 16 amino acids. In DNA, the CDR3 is TGTGCCAGCTCACAAGGGACGGGGACCCTAGACTATGGCTACACCTTC. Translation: CASSQGTGTLDYGYTF.

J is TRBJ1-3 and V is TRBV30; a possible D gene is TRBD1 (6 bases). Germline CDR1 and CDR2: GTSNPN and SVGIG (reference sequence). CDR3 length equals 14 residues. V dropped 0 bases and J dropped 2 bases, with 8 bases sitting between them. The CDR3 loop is CAWSVGGAGNTIYF. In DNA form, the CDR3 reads TGTGCCTGGAGTGTAGGGGGTGCTGGAAACACCATATATTTT.

The CDR3 reads CASSDSGNSNQPQHF. CDR3 bases: TGTGCCAGCAGTGACAGTGGAAATAGCAATCAGCCCCAGCATTTT. V usage is TRBV6-1 and J usage is TRBJ1-5; D not certain. Germline V gene sequence: CDR1 MNHNS, CDR2 SASEGT. The germline V and J ends were trimmed by 3 bases and 0 bases, with 9 bases remaining between them. This CDR3 comprises 15 residues.

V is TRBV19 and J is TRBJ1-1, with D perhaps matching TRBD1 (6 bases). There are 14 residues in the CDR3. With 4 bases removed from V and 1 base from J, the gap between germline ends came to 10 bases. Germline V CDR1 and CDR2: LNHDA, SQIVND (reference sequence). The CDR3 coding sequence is TGTGCCAGTAGTACCCAGGGGCCGAACACTGAAGCTTTCTTT. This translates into CASSTQGPNTEAFF.

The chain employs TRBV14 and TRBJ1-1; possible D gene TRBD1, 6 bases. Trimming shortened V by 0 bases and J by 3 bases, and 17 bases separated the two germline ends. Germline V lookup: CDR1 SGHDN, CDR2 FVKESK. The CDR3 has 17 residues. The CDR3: CASSQEIRTGRDTEAFF. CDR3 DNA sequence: TGTGCCAGCAGCCAAGAGATTCGAACAGGGCGGGACACTGAAGCTTTCTTT.